The 31 T cell receptor beta chains reported below all come from one sample, sequenced in a study of a mutant IDH1 vaccine in newly diagnosed glioma. The time point is: week 11, during vaccination. Every single dose of the vaccine, 300 ug of mutant IDH1 20-mer peptide, came with topical imiquimod. Their target antigens are unknown. Only in-frame clones appear in the TCRdb table, and some are missing; sequencing was by immunoSEQ multiplex PCR. The table records roughly 70,000 clones, about 88% of them present only once. Sample: PBMCs, taken from a glioma patient whose treatment included an IDH1 peptide vaccine. The source is a woman aged 50 to 60 with glioma.

This clone was seen only once. This rearrangement joins TRBV7-2 to TRBJ1-5; D ambiguous. V gave up 2 bases and J gave up 3 bases, with 11 bases separating them. Germline V gene sequence: CDR1 SGHTA, CDR2 FQGNSA. The CDR3 has 15 amino acids. This CDR3 is CASSLWAGNNQPQHF. The CDR3 nucleotides are TGTGCCAGCAGCTTATGGGCGGGAAACAATCAGCCCCAGCATTTT.

The rearrangement links TRBV2 to TRBJ2-3; TRBD2 is a possible D gene (5 bases). The CDR3 is made up of 13 amino acids. V lost 9 bases to trimming and J lost 0 bases, with 10 bases between them. Germline CDR1 reads SNHLY; CDR2 reads FYNNEI. CDR3 bases: TGTGCCAGGGCGAGGACTAGCACAGATACGCAGTATTTT. This gives the protein CARARTSTDTQYF.

This chain connects TRBV30 to TRBJ2-7; TRBD1 aligns across 7 bases. V dropped 3 bases and J dropped 3; count of bases not matched to a gene: 2. This CDR3 has 12 amino acids. Germline V CDR1 and CDR2: GTSNPN, SVGIG (reference sequence). CDR3 loop: CAWRDRFYEQYF. The CDR3 coding sequence is TGTGCCTGGAGGGACAGGTTCTACGAGCAGTACTTC.

The V and J genes are TRBV19 and TRBJ2-4; unclear D gene. The CDR3 runs to 16 residues. Per the germline V gene, CDR1 is LNHDA and CDR2 is SQIVND (reference sequence). V was pared by 5 bases and J by 3 bases, with 17 bases between. The CDR3 DNA reads TGTGCCAGTAGTGTTCCTTCAACATCGGGCAAAAACATTCAGTACTTC. Translation: CASSVPSTSGKNIQYF.

CDR3 bases: TGTGCCAGTAGTATCGGGCAGGGGATAGCCAAAAACATTCAGTACTTC. Translation gives CASSIGQGIAKNIQYF. This chain connects TRBV19 to TRBJ2-4; maybe TRBD1 (6 bases). With 3 bases removed from V and 0 bases from J, the gap between germline ends came to 12 bases. CDR3 size: 16 residues. CDR1 and CDR2 (germline): LNHDA, SQIVND (reference sequence).

This clone came up a few times. The chain joins TRBV2 to TRBJ1-1; maybe TRBD1 (6 bases). V was pared by 0 bases and J by 7 bases, with 18 bases between. The CDR3 is 16 amino acids. The V gene's germline CDR1 is SNHLY and CDR2 FYNNEI. CDR3 in DNA: TGTGCCAGCAGTGAAGCGCTAGGCACAGGGCAGAATGAAGCTTTCTTT. As protein: CASSEALGTGQNEAFF. The variable domain in full, completed from reference TRBV2 and TRBJ1-1, reads EPEVTQTPSHQVTQMGQEVILRCVPISNHLYFYWYRQILGQKVEFLVSFYNNEISEKSEIFDDQFSVERPDGSNFTLKIRSTKLEDSAMYFCASSEALGTGQNEAFFGQGTRLTVV.

This clone was observed once. This chain links TRBV7-9 with TRBJ1-2; 7 bases match TRBD1. This CDR3 contains 15 residues. The germline CDR1 and CDR2 sequences are SEHNR and FQNEAQ (reference sequence). J gave up 6 bases and V 3 bases, and 10 bases lay outside the gene matches. The CDR3 sequence: CASSLTGQIINGYTF. The DNA of the CDR3 is TGTGCCAGCAGCTTGACGGGACAGATAATTAATGGCTACACCTTC.

The gene calls are TRBV21-1 and TRBJ2-7; the table's D call, TRBD1, was not checked against the DNA. TRBV21-1 is a pseudogene segment. CDR3 length equals 14 residues. The CDR3 nucleotides are TGTGCCAGCACCCCCTCCGCAGGCTCCTACGAGCAGTACTTC. Translation gives CASTPSAGSYEQYF.

The rearrangement links TRBV5-1 to TRBJ2-7; D is undetermined. Trimming pared 0 bases from V and 6 bases from J, leaving 7 bases between. Germline V gene sequence: CDR1 SGHRS, CDR2 YFSETQ. CDR3 size: 12 residues. The CDR3 reads CASSLDGREQYF. The CDR3 DNA is TGCGCCAGCAGCTTGGATGGCCGCGAGCAGTACTTC.

This clone was recorded a few times. V gene TRBV13 combines with J gene TRBJ1-4; the D gene is possibly TRBD1 (5 bases). Germline V gene data show CDR1 as PRHDT and CDR2 as FYEKMQ (reference sequence). This CDR3 comprises 14 residues. Trimming shortened V by 7 bases and J by 10 bases, and 19 bases separated the two germline ends. The CDR3 here is CASTFLGANGKLFF. The CDR3 bases are TGTGCCAGCACCTTCCTAGGGGCTAACGGAAAACTGTTTTTT.

The chain links TRBV10-3 to TRBJ1-6; 7 nucleotides line up with TRBD1. The germline gives CDR1 ENHRY, CDR2 SYGVKD. The CDR3 has 15 amino acids. The V gene end was trimmed by 2 bases and the J gene end by 6 bases; junction bases not matched to a gene: 4. This CDR3 is CAISEGRGSNSPLHF. CDR3 DNA: TGTGCCATCAGTGAGGGCAGGGGGAGTAATTCACCCCTCCACTTT.

The V call is TRBV9, the J call TRBJ1-1; D gene ambiguous. V lost 4 bases and J lost 1, with 8 bases in between. The CDR3 has 13 residues. CDR1 is SGDLS, CDR2 YYNGEE, per germline. The CDR3 loop reads CASSPYGNTEAFF. DNA for the CDR3: TGTGCCAGCAGCCCCTACGGGAACACTGAAGCTTTCTTT.

This clone was seen a few times. The genes are TRBV28 and TRBJ2-2, with TRBD1 matching 8 bases. Trimming took 5 bases from V and 7 from J; bases not matched to a gene: 12. There are 16 residues in the CDR3. CDR1 and CDR2 from the germline V gene are MDHEN and SYDVKM. CDR3 nucleotides: TGTGCCAGCAGTCCCCCCCGGACAGGGCCTGGCGGGGAGCTGTTTTTT. Its translation is CASSPPRTGPGGELFF.

The genes are TRBV19 and TRBJ2-2, with 7 positions matching TRBD1. CDR3 length: 15 residues. CDR1 is LNHDA, CDR2 SQIVND, per germline (reference sequence). Trimming took 4 bases from V and 7 from J; bases not matched to a gene: 9. CDR3 amino acids: CASSSIGGYIGELFF. The CDR3 DNA follows: TGTGCCAGTAGTAGTATAGGGGGCTATATCGGGGAGCTGTTTTTT.

This rearrangement joins TRBV6-1 to TRBJ2-1, with D possibly TRBD2 on 5 matching bases. The V gene lost 4 bases and the J gene lost 6 bases, with 7 bases spanning the gap. The length of the CDR3 is 12 residues. Germline CDR1 is MNHNS and CDR2 is SASEGT. This CDR3 reads CASSVEGNEQFF. The CDR3 nucleotides read TGTGCCAGCAGTGTAGAGGGCAATGAGCAGTTCTTC.

In its sample, this clone was seen a few times. The gene calls are TRBV4-2 and TRBJ2-6; D remains unclear. Trimming took 4 bases from V and 3 from J, leaving 10 bases between them. The CDR3 has 15 residues. The germline CDR1 and CDR2 sequences are LGHNA and YNFKEQ. CDR3 region: CASSPTRDGANVLTF. As DNA, the CDR3 is TGTGCCAGCAGCCCCACCCGTGATGGGGCCAACGTCCTGACTTTC.

This clone was recorded a few times. The chain combines TRBV14 with TRBJ1-1; a possible D gene is TRBD1 (5 bases). The V end was cut by 4 bases, the J end by 2 bases, with 14 bases between. The length of the CDR3 is 15 residues. From germline, CDR1 is SGHDN and CDR2 FVKESK. The CDR3 loop is CASSLGGARNTEAFF. CDR3 nucleotides: TGTGCCAGCAGCCTCGGGGGAGCCCGAAACACTGAAGCTTTCTTT.

The chain has TRBV5-1 and TRBJ1-4; D possibly corresponds to TRBD1 (5 bases). The germline V gene encodes CDR1 SGHRS and CDR2 YFSETQ. V was shortened by 2 bases and J by 7 bases, with 12 bases between the two germline ends. This CDR3 is 14 amino acids long. This CDR3 reads CASSLMDGGEKLFF. The CDR3 DNA reads as TGCGCCAGCAGCTTAATGGACGGGGGTGAAAAACTGTTTTTT.

As concerns this clone: Other DNA sequences from this sample encode an identical CDR3 as well. The chain has TRBV5-1 and TRBJ2-1, with 7 bases that match TRBD2. The CDR3 has 14 residues. From germline, CDR1 is SGHRS and CDR2 YFSETQ. Trimming cost V 0 bases and J 3 bases; bases outside gene matches: 0. CDR3 amino acids: CASSLGGGYNEQFF. In nucleotides, the CDR3 is TGCGCCAGCAGCTTGGGCGGGGGCTACAATGAGCAGTTCTTC.

The sample holds one count of this clone. The genes are TRBV6-5 and TRBJ2-3; maybe TRBD2 (6 bases). Germline assignment: CDR1 MNHEY and CDR2 SVGAGI. The CDR3 length is 16 residues. V dropped 2 bases and J dropped 7 bases, with 19 bases sitting between them. The CDR3 reads CASSYGGYLGTNTQYF. The CDR3 DNA sequence: TGTGCCAGCAGTTACGGGGGGTATTTAGGAACAAATACGCAGTATTTT.

The gene calls are TRBV5-1 and TRBJ2-5; D call uncertain. The DNA end favors TRBJ2-7, so the J call may be wrong. This CDR3 has 15 residues. The germline CDR1 and CDR2 sequences are SGHRS and YFSETQ. CDR3 region: CASSYLGPFRDEQYF. In nucleotides, the CDR3 is TGCGCCAGCAGCTATTTAGGGCCGTTCCGCGACGAGCAGTACTTC.

The chain recombines TRBV6-5 with TRBJ1-2; D gene unclear. The length of the CDR3 is 13 residues. Germline CDR1 is MNHEY and CDR2 is SVGAGI. The V and J ends lost 7 bases and 0 bases respectively, with 9 bases between them. CDR3: CASMGRANYGYTF. Here the CDR3 DNA reads TGTGCCAGCATGGGCAGAGCTAACTATGGCTACACCTTC.

V usage is TRBV21-1 and J usage is TRBJ2-1; the table's D gene call, TRBD1, was not cross checked with the DNA. TRBV21-1 is labeled a pseudogene. This CDR3 has 19 residues. The CDR3 region has the DNA TGTGCCAGCAGCAAAGAGGGGTGTTTGAGGGGGAGCTCCTACAATGAGCAGTTCTTC. As protein: CASSKEGCLRGSSYNEQFF.

The V call is TRBV4-1, the J call TRBJ1-4; 7 bases agree with TRBD1. Germline-derived CDR1 and CDR2 are MGHRA and YSYEKL. The CDR3 contains 15 residues. V shed 3 bases and J 4 bases; nucleotides not matched to a gene: 5. The DNA for the CDR3 is TGCGCCAGCAGCCACTGGGACAGTAGTAATGAAAAACTGTTTTTT. Translating it yields CASSHWDSSNEKLFF.

This clone was observed a single time. The V and J genes are TRBV7-9 and TRBJ1-1; maybe TRBD1 (5 bases). With 3 bases removed from V and 0 bases from J, the gap between germline ends came to 5 bases. Germline V CDR1 and CDR2: SEHNR, FQNEAQ (reference sequence). CDR3 length equals 13 residues. The CDR3 spells CASSLDMNTEAFF. The CDR3 DNA reads TGTGCCAGCAGCTTGGACATGAACACTGAAGCTTTCTTT.

The rearrangement joins TRBV6-6 to TRBJ1-1; perhaps TRBD1 as D (5 bases). The germline V and J ends were trimmed by 5 bases and 3 bases, with 13 bases remaining between them. Germline V gene lookup returns CDR1 MNHNY and CDR2 SVGAGI (reference sequence). This CDR3 spans 14 amino acids. The DNA of the CDR3 is TGTGCCAGCAGTCCCCGGGTGGGGGACACTGAAGCTTTCTTT. This translates into CASSPRVGDTEAFF.

The chain joins TRBV5-4 to TRBJ2-1, with TRBD2 as a possible D gene (6 bases). Between the trimmed V and J ends, which lost 4 bases and 4 bases, there was a span of 12 bases. CDR1 is SGHNT and CDR2 is YYREEE in the germline V gene (reference sequence). CDR3 size: 14 residues. CDR3 protein: CASSPGDGYNEQFF. The CDR3 bases are TGTGCCAGCAGCCCGGGGGACGGATACAATGAGCAGTTCTTC.

The gene calls are TRBV5-1 and TRBJ2-1; 15 bases match TRBD2. The junction had 1 base not matched to a gene; V was cut back by 3 bases and J by 6 bases. CDR3 size: 15 residues. The germline V gene has CDR1 SGHRS and CDR2 YFSETQ. The CDR3 DNA follows: TGCGCCAGCAGCTGGACTAGCGGGGGGGCCAATGAGCAGTTCTTC. Translated: CASSWTSGGANEQFF.

The chain is built from TRBV7-7 and TRBJ2-2; D remains unclear. V lost 1 base and J lost 0, with 6 bases in between. This CDR3 contains 15 residues. The germline gives CDR1 SSHAT, CDR2 FNYEAQ (reference sequence). CDR3 in amino acids: CASSLGAANTGELFF. The CDR3 coding sequence is TGTGCCAGCAGCTTAGGGGCAGCGAACACCGGGGAGCTGTTTTTT.

The CDR3 spells CASSLVFGPYNTGELFF. In DNA form, the CDR3 reads TGTGCCAGCAGCTTGGTCTTCGGACCATACAACACCGGGGAGCTGTTTTTT. V is TRBV5-8 and J is TRBJ2-2; D remains ambiguous. Germline V gene sequence: CDR1 SGHTS, CDR2 YDEGEE. This CDR3 has 17 amino acids. Trimming cost V 0 bases and J 2 bases, with 14 bases left between them.

The chain couples TRBV12-5 to TRBJ2-6, with D possibly matching TRBD1 (5 bases). The V end lost 6 bases, the J end lost 4 bases, and 10 bases lay between the germline ends. The CDR3 extends over 14 amino acids. Germline lookup yields CDR1 LGHNT and CDR2 FRNRAP. CDR3 in amino acids: CASGSGLGANVLTF. The CDR3 DNA reads as TGTGCTAGTGGATCAGGGTTGGGGGCCAACGTCCTGACTTTC. The full variable domain, with the rest looked up from reference TRBV12-5 and TRBJ2-6, is DARVTQTPRHKVTEMGQEVTMRCQPILGHNTVFWYRQTMMQGLELLAYFRNRAPLDDSGMPKDRFSAEMPDATLATLKIQPSEPRDSAVYFCASGSGLGANVLTFGAGSRLTVL.